This is a list of T cell receptor beta chains from one sample in a study of CD8 T cells in Susac syndrome. TCRdb processed the immunoSEQ multiplex PCR reads anew with MiXCR; each CDR3 protein has one entry. Of 180,000 or so distinct CDR3 sequences in the sample, over 85% were seen once. Sequenced input: CD4+ T cells from PBMCs. These receptors were taken from a human donor in good health. Both conserved end residues are part of each CDR3. A D gene is named only where the DNA matches it firmly. Size is stated for part of the rows, as once, few or many counts, or as a class when the clone is expanded.

clone_size	d_call	j_call	v_call	cdr3_aa	cdr3_nt
once	.	TRBJ2-1	TRBV5-1	CASFSDSYNEQFF	TGCGCCAGCTTCTCGGACTCCTACAATGAGCAGTTCTTC
.	TRBD1	TRBJ2-3	TRBV20-1	CSAIKDRSTDTQYF	TGCAGTGCTATTAAGGACAGGAGCACAGATACGCAGTATTTT
.	TRBD1	TRBJ1-1	TRBV3-1	CASSTPGQGKAFF	TGTGCCAGCAGCACTCCGGGACAGGGGAAGGCTTTCTTT
.	TRBD1	TRBJ1-5	TRBV7-2	CASSSRTGDQPQHF	TGTGCCAGCAGCTCCCGGACAGGGGATCAGCCCCAGCATTTT
.	.	TRBJ2-1	TRBV5-1	CASSLTGEQFF	TGCGCCAGCAGCCTGACGGGTGAGCAGTTCTTC
.	.	TRBJ2-7	TRBV7-9	CASRASSYEQYF	TGTGCCAGCAGAGCTAGCTCCTACGAGCAGTACTTC
.	.	TRBJ2-5	TRBV4-2	CASSRGTQETQYF	TGTGCCAGCAGCCGCGGGACTCAAGAGACCCAGTACTTC
.	.	TRBJ2-5	TRBV9	CASSASGLRMETQYF	TGTGCCAGCAGCGCCTCGGGCCTCAGGATGGAGACCCAGTACTTC
once	.	TRBJ2-7	TRBV28	CASSNPGTPDAYEQYF	TGTGCCAGCAGTAACCCCGGGACTCCAGACGCCTACGAGCAGTACTTC
.	.	TRBJ2-3	TRBV30	CAWSVLAASGDTQYF	TGTGCCTGGAGTGTACTGGCGGCTTCTGGGGATACGCAGTATTTT
.	TRBD2	TRBJ2-3	TRBV4-2	CASSQELRLAGYTDTQYF	TGTGCCAGCAGCCAAGAGTTACGACTAGCGGGATACACAGATACGCAGTATTTT
once	.	TRBJ2-5	TRBV27	CASKELETQYF	TGTGCCAGCAAGGAATTAGAGACCCAGTACTTC
.	.	TRBJ2-1	TRBV18	CASSPTDQLGGEQFF	TGTGCCAGCTCACCCACGGACCAATTAGGGGGTGAGCAGTTCTTC
.	TRBD1	TRBJ2-7	TRBV20-1	CSVEDRLTYEQYF	TGCAGTGTTGAGGACAGGCTCACCTACGAGCAGTACTTC
.	TRBD1	TRBJ2-3	TRBV29-1	CSGLTGGDTQYF	TGCAGCGGTCTCACAGGGGGAGATACGCAGTATTTT
.	.	TRBJ2-7	TRBV30	CAWSGTPYEQYF	TGTGCCTGGAGTGGGACACCCTACGAGCAGTACTTC
.	.	TRBJ2-3	TRBV9	CASSTTGLDTQYF	TGTGCCAGCAGTACTACAGGGTTAGATACGCAGTATTTT
.	TRBD1	TRBJ2-7	TRBV18	CASSPGTGVDEQYF	TGTGCCAGCTCACCAGGGACAGGGGTCGACGAGCAGTACTTC
.	.	TRBJ1-2	TRBV7-8	CASSLVQGIFNYGYTF	TGTGCCAGCAGCTTAGTACAGGGAATCTTCAACTATGGCTACACCTTC
.	TRBD2	TRBJ2-1	TRBV18	CASSRSAGGYNEQFF	TGTGCCAGCTCCCGTAGCGCGGGAGGGTACAATGAGCAGTTCTTC
.	.	TRBJ2-7	TRBV12-3/TRBV12-4	CASSSQGRYEQYF	TGTGCCAGCAGTTCCCAGGGGAGGTACGAGCAGTACTTC
.	TRBD2	TRBJ2-1	TRBV27	CASSSLETSDSYNEQFF	TGTGCCAGCAGTTCTCTGGAGACTAGCGACTCCTACAATGAGCAGTTCTTC
.	.	TRBJ2-7	TRBV28	CASCLSYEQYF	TGTGCCAGCTGCCTCTCCTACGAGCAGTACTTC
.	.	TRBJ2-3	TRBV20-1	CSAREPVLETDTQYF	TGCAGTGCTAGGGAGCCCGTTCTAGAGACAGATACGCAGTATTTT
.	.	TRBJ2-7	TRBV28	CASTTVGEQYF	TGTGCCAGCACCACTGTGGGGGAGCAGTACTTC
.	.	TRBJ2-4	TRBV30	CAWGEGIQYF	TGTGCCTGGGGGGAAGGTATTCAGTACTTC
once	.	TRBJ2-5	TRBV4-2	CASSQVGQGRVGETQYF	TGTGCCAGCAGCCAAGTGGGTCAGGGTCGGGTGGGTGAGACCCAGTACTTC
.	.	TRBJ1-2	TRBV2	CASGRGGYTF	TGTGCCAGCGGCCGTGGTGGCTACACCTTC
.	.	TRBJ2-7	TRBV21-1	CASSKARDARLKYF	TGTGCCAGCAGCAAAGCAAGAGACGCACGCTTAAAGTACTTC
once	TRBD1	TRBJ2-3	TRBV12-3/TRBV12-4	CASSPTTGGRTDTQYF	TGTGCCAGCAGTCCCACGACAGGGGGGCGGACAGATACGCAGTATTTT
.	TRBD2	TRBJ2-1	TRBV27	CASSFFSGRAGEQFF	TGTGCCAGCAGTTTTTTTAGCGGGAGGGCCGGCGAGCAGTTCTTC
.	TRBD2	TRBJ2-5	TRBV14	CASSRAGTSLQTQYF	TGTGCCAGCAGCCGAGCCGGGACTAGTTTGCAGACCCAGTACTTC
.	.	TRBJ2-1	TRBV6-2/TRBV6-3	CASRGNYNEQFF	TGTGCCAGCAGGGGGAATTACAATGAGCAGTTCTTC
.	TRBD2	TRBJ2-1	TRBV29-1	CSVTGLAGGSYNEQFF	TGCAGCGTAACCGGACTAGCGGGAGGCTCCTACAATGAGCAGTTCTTC
.	.	TRBJ2-3	TRBV7-2	CASSSGTQDTQYF	TGTGCCAGCAGCTCCGGGACACAAGATACGCAGTATTTT
.	.	TRBJ2-2	TRBV19	CASSTQGGELFF	TGTGCCAGTAGTACCCAGGGCGGGGAGCTGTTTTTT
.	.	TRBJ1-1	TRBV6-5	CASRKQLNTEAFF	TGTGCCAGCAGGAAACAATTGAACACTGAAGCTTTCTTT
.	TRBD1	TRBJ1-2	TRBV30	CAWSVYSGQSDGYTF	TGTGCCTGGAGTGTCTATTCGGGACAGAGTGATGGCTACACCTTC
.	TRBD1	TRBJ2-6	TRBV9	CASSGGLGQGDSGANVLTF	TGTGCCAGCAGCGGGGGCCTGGGACAGGGAGACTCTGGGGCCAACGTCCTGACTTTC
.	TRBD2	TRBJ2-6	TRBV6-2/TRBV6-3	CASSSGLAVALRANVLTF	TGTGCCAGCAGCAGCGGACTAGCGGTCGCTCTCCGAGCCAACGTCCTGACTTTC
.	.	TRBJ1-1	TRBV14	CASSHWAGTEAFF	TGTGCCAGCAGCCATTGGGCGGGAACTGAAGCTTTCTTT
.	.	TRBJ2-1	TRBV3-1	CASSTGYNEQFF	TGTGCCAGCAGCACAGGGTACAATGAGCAGTTCTTC